These 8 T cell receptor beta chains were sequenced from one sample in a study of T cells expressing NK-cell markers. TCRdb reprocessed the 5' RACE reads, keeping one entry per CDR3 protein, no DNA. The data include hundreds of thousands of distinct CDR3 sequences; the top ten clones carry 7.3%. Sequencing was performed on blood T cells: a sorted CD56 or NKG2C T cell subset, CD4+ or CD8+ T cells, or bulk PBMC T cells (not recorded which). These receptors came from a woman aged 18-70 years in good health.

J is TRBJ2-2 and V is TRBV9. Germline loops: CDR1 SGDLS, CDR2 YYNGEE. There are 15 residues in the CDR3. The CDR3 sequence is CASSVDSRNTGELFF.

This chain joins TRBV7-9 and TRBJ1-3; TCRdb proposes TRBD1, but this gene call is untestable without DNA. CDR1 is SEHNR and CDR2 is FQNEAQ in the germline V gene (reference sequence). The CDR3 contains 15 residues. Here the CDR3 reads CASHGTAQPGNTIYF.

This rearrangement joins TRBV4-1 to TRBJ1-1. From germline, CDR1 is MGHRA and CDR2 YSYEKL. The CDR3 contains 13 residues. The CDR3 loop is CASSVDVNTEAFF.

This chain links TRBV11-2 with TRBJ2-3; the D call from TCRdb, TRBD2, cannot be confirmed without DNA. Germline V lookup: CDR1 SGHAT, CDR2 FQNNGV. CDR3 length equals 18 residues. The CDR3 spells CASRLTSGRAFETDTQYF.

The chain has TRBV15 and TRBJ2-1; TCRdb lists TRBD1, though no DNA is available to test this call. Germline loops: CDR1 LNHNV, CDR2 YYDKDF (reference sequence). CDR3 length: 16 residues. The CDR3 loop reads CATSRTQGANYNEQFF.

The chain has TRBV4-3 and TRBJ2-3. The germline gives CDR1 LGHNA, CDR2 YSLEER. The CDR3 sequence is 13 residues long. The CDR3 spells CASSQVRADTQYF.

The chain couples TRBV28 to TRBJ2-7; TCRdb names TRBD2, which stays unverified in the absence of DNA. The CDR3 is 16 amino acids. Looked up from germline, CDR1 is MDHEN and CDR2 is SYDVKM. CDR3: CASKAPTTSVRLGVYF.

V gene TRBV4-3 combines with J gene TRBJ2-1. Germline V CDR1 and CDR2: LGHNA, YSLEER. The CDR3 extends over 16 amino acids. The CDR3 sequence is CASSQEPSGSYNEQFF.